What follows are 3 T cell receptor beta chains derived from one specimen sequenced in a study of cytomegalovirus exposure and HLA in healthy donors. PCR employed 60 Vbeta and 13 Jbeta primers. This table comes from immunoSEQ multiplex PCR, and its TCRdb copy is limited to in-frame clones, with some not included. This table holds 160,000 or so clones, about 85% found once. The sample was PBMCs. The receptors were gathered from a male donor in good health and CMV-seropositive.

This chain joins TRBV19 and TRBJ1-4; 9 bases agree with TRBD1. Germline V lookup: CDR1 LNHDA, CDR2 SQIVND (reference sequence). The ends lost 2 bases at V and 7 bases at J; junction bases unmatched: 5. The CDR3 is 15 amino acids. The CDR3 sequence: CASSISGTGTEKLFF. CDR3 coding DNA: TGTGCCAGTAGTATATCGGGGACAGGGACTGAAAAACTGTTTTTT.

The chain carries TRBV7-9 and TRBJ2-5; 9 nucleotides agree with TRBD1. The CDR3 is 12 residues long. In germline, CDR1 is SEHNR, CDR2 FQNEAQ (reference sequence). The CDR3 region is CSCGQGQETQYF. The CDR3 DNA sequence: TGTTCCTGCGGACAGGGGCAAGAGACCCAGTACTTC.

This CDR3 is CAWNPDRGFYGYTF. The CDR3 coding sequence is TGTGCCTGGAACCCGGACAGGGGGTTCTATGGCTACACCTTC. The rearrangement uses TRBV30 and TRBJ1-2, with TRBD1 matching over 10 bases. Germline values: CDR1 GTSNPN, CDR2 SVGIG (reference sequence). This CDR3 region has 14 residues. Unmatched junction bases numbered 6, after V lost 4 bases and J lost 4 bases.